These 14 T cell receptor beta chains share one sample of origin, sequenced in a study of PD-L1 blockade in urothelial cancer. Indicated time point: pretreatment peripheral blood. Repertoires were generated with immunoSEQ multiplex PCR, while TCRdb's copy carries only in-frame clones and drops some. The sample yields about 72,000 clones, 75% to 90% seen once. The specimen comprised PBMCs, sampled around atezolizumab (anti-PD-L1) treatment. The source of these receptors is a man aged 70 or older with urothelial cancer.

This clone has just one count. As the CDR3 is not closed by the conserved phenylalanine or tryptophan, this likely results from a read error. It is unclear where the CDR3 begins or ends on the DNA, so no DNA is shown, and the CDR3 is as TCRdb lists it. The chain links TRBV11-3 to TRBJ1-5. The CDR3 numbers 9 amino acids, ends counted. Germline V gives CDR1 SGHNT, CDR2 YENEEA. The CDR3 protein is CASSLSPGY.

This chain joins TRBV5-1 and TRBJ1-3, with TRBD1 matching over 7 bases. CDR1 is SGHRS, CDR2 YFSETQ, per germline. The CDR3 totals 15 residues. The V segment lost 5 bases and the J segment 0 bases; nucleotides outside the gene matches: 5. In DNA, the CDR3 is TGCGCCAGCAGTCGGGGGACAGACTCTGGAAACACCATATATTTT. Residues: CASSRGTDSGNTIYF.

This sequence joins TRBV27 and TRBJ2-5; no reliable D call. From germline, CDR1 is MNHEY and CDR2 SMNVEV (reference sequence). The CDR3 sequence is 15 residues long. The V and J ends lost 6 bases and 5 bases respectively, with 19 bases between them. DNA for the CDR3: TGTGCCAGCAGCCCGGCTAGGCCCGGGTGGGAGACCCAGTACTTC. Residues: CASSPARPGWETQYF.

The chain is built from TRBV30 and TRBJ1-2, with D tentatively TRBD1 (6 bases). Per the germline V gene, CDR1 is GTSNPN and CDR2 is SVGIG (reference sequence). The CDR3 spans 14 residues. With 0 bases removed from V and 2 bases from J, the gap between germline ends came to 10 bases. CDR3 bases: TGTGCCTGGAGTGTTGGGGGGGCAAACTATGGCTACACCTTC. The encoded protein is CAWSVGGANYGYTF.

This chain uses TRBV19 with TRBJ2-2, with 9 bases matching TRBD1. Germline CDR1 and CDR2: LNHDA and SQIVND (reference sequence). CDR3 length equals 16 residues. The V segment lost 2 bases and the J segment 4 bases; nucleotides outside the gene matches: 5. CDR3 protein: CASSISGTGSTGELFF. CDR3 sequence (DNA): TGTGCCAGTAGTATATCTGGGACAGGGTCCACCGGGGAGCTGTTTTTT.

The chain has TRBV4-1 and TRBJ2-3; TRBD2 is a possible D gene (6 bases). Germline V CDR1 and CDR2: MGHRA, YSYEKL. Trimming took off 6 bases at V and 0 bases at J, with 10 bases between the two ends. CDR3 length: 14 residues. The CDR3 protein is CASSPSGSTDTQYF. CDR3 nucleotide sequence: TGCGCCAGCAGTCCGAGCGGGAGCACAGATACGCAGTATTTT.

The chain carries TRBV6-5 and TRBJ2-2; the match to TRBD1 covers 9 bases. V shed 9 bases and J 5 bases; nucleotides not matched to a gene: 10. Germline CDR1 reads MNHEY; CDR2 reads SVGAGI. The CDR3 sequence is 15 residues long. The CDR3 region has the DNA TGTGCCAGGGGACAGGGTGGGGAATTGACCGGGGAGCTGTTTTTT. Amino acids: CARGQGGELTGELFF.

This clone appeared a single time. The chain is built from TRBV18 and TRBJ1-1, with a weak D call TRBD1 (5 bases). The germline V gene encodes CDR1 KGHSH and CDR2 LQKENI. V lost 1 base to trimming and J lost 4 bases, with 13 bases between them. This CDR3 has 15 residues. CDR3 nucleotides: TGTGCCAGCTCACCACGGTCGGAGGGGATCACTGAAGCTTTCTTT. Residues: CASSPRSEGITEAFF.

The table lists this clone with a few counts. The V gene is TRBV18, the J gene TRBJ2-1; 8 nucleotides agree with TRBD1. The CDR3 is 13 residues long. CDR1 is KGHSH and CDR2 is LQKENI in the germline V gene. Germline trimming cut 3 bases from V and 5 bases from J; bases unmatched to any gene: 0. The CDR3 spells CASSPGQDNEQFF. CDR3 DNA: TGTGCCAGCTCACCGGGACAGGACAATGAGCAGTTCTTC.

The chain is built from TRBV5-6 and TRBJ2-5, with 9 bases that match TRBD1. Germline CDR1 reads SGHDT; CDR2 reads YYEEEE. V was pared by 3 bases and J by 2 bases, with 5 bases of the junction left unmatched. The CDR3 extends over 15 amino acids. CDR3 DNA sequence: TGTGCCAGCAGCTCTGACAGGGGGTTTCAAGAGACCCAGTACTTC. This encodes CASSSDRGFQETQYF.

This chain joins TRBV5-4 and TRBJ2-1; the D gene is possibly TRBD2 (6 bases). CDR3 size: 13 residues. CDR1 is SGHNT, CDR2 YYREEE, per germline (reference sequence). V was cut by 7 bases and J by 6 bases, with 14 bases left in between. Here the CDR3 DNA reads TGTGCCAGCCCGGGAGAACTATCCAATGAGCAGTTCTTC. Its translation: CASPGELSNEQFF.

The gene calls are TRBV5-1 and TRBJ2-1, with 10 bases matching TRBD2. V was pared by 4 bases and J by 1 base, with 8 bases of the junction left unmatched. The germline CDR1 and CDR2 sequences are SGHRS and YFSETQ. The CDR3 spans 17 residues. This chain's CDR3 is CASSPRLAGQSYNEQFF. CDR3 in DNA: TGCGCCAGCAGCCCCCGACTAGCGGGCCAATCCTACAATGAGCAGTTCTTC.

This chain uses TRBV28 with TRBJ2-1; possibly TRBD2 for D (5 bases). V dropped 4 bases and J dropped 2 bases, with 18 bases sitting between them. Germline V lookup: CDR1 MDHEN, CDR2 SYDVKM. The CDR3 is 17 amino acids. The CDR3 DNA reads TGTGCCAGCAGTTCGAGGCCAGCGGCCATCACCTACAATGAGCAGTTCTTC. Translating it yields CASSSRPAAITYNEQFF.

V and J are TRBV18 and TRBJ1-3; D perhaps matches TRBD1 (6 bases). V lost 3 bases and J lost 2, with 11 bases in between. Germline CDR1 and CDR2: KGHSH and LQKENI. CDR3 length: 15 residues. The chain's CDR3 is CASSPVNRAGNTIYF. As DNA, the CDR3 is TGTGCCAGCTCACCGGTCAACAGGGCTGGAAACACCATATATTTT.